This T cell receptor beta chain comes out of a study of blood T cell repertoires in COVID-19. This clone was observed a single time. The data were produced by immunoSEQ multiplex PCR, yet TCRdb's version contains in-frame clones alone and is incomplete. The table has roughly 430,000 clones, approximately 90% seen once; the top ten hold approximately 1.3%. Cohorts were assigned according to the clinical history that participants reported. The sequenced sample consisted of PBMCs or T cells enriched from blood (not recorded which). The origin of this receptor is a woman aged 18-35 years who had been exposed to COVID-19.

CDR3 DNA sequence: TGTGCCACCAGTGAGTCCCAGATCCCCTACGAGCAGTACTTC. Its translation is CATSESQIPYEQYF. This chain joins TRBV24-1 and TRBJ2-7; no definite D call. Deletions cut 4 bases from V and 2 bases from J, with 11 bases between. The CDR3 covers 14 residues. Germline loops: CDR1 KGHDR, CDR2 SFDVKD.